These 24 T cell receptor beta chains share one sample of origin, sequenced in a study of CD8+ T cells in alopecia areata (dated by TCRdb to the late 2010s). The receptor library was made with the immunoSEQ multiplex PCR assay. RNA was extracted from all samples and reverse transcribed into cDNA, which served as template for TCR sequencing. TCRdb's version of the immuneACCESS table is confined to in-frame rearrangements and falls short of the full clone set. An unresolved V gene accounts for under half of the shortfall where checked; the remainder is of unknown origin. In all, the sample holds under 200,000 clones, and 60% to 75% of those were seen once. The ten largest account for 13% to 15% of the sample. The time point label for this specimen denotes: less than 30 weeks on oral tofacitinib. The treatment or condition label here, explained by the study, means: oral pan-JAK inhibitor, 5-10 mg twice daily.

The material sequenced was CD4+ T cells sorted from blood, taken at week 24, from a patient treated with tofacitinib. Receptor source: a human donor with alopecia areata.

This sequence joins TRBV30 and TRBJ2-5; maybe TRBD1 (5 bases). Germline CDR1 reads GTSNPN; CDR2 reads SVGIG (reference sequence). The CDR3 has 13 residues. The ends were cut back, 2 bases at V and 4 bases at J, with 11 bases in the middle. The CDR3 DNA sequence: TGTGCCTGGAGTTACGGTAGGGGAGAGACCCAGTACTTC. Its translation is CAWSYGRGETQYF.

This rearrangement joins TRBV4-2 to TRBJ2-6; D remains unclear. The CDR3 has 19 amino acids. With 5 bases removed from V and 3 bases from J, the gap between germline ends came to 23 bases. Germline V gene lookup returns CDR1 LGHNA and CDR2 YNFKEQ. CDR3 region: CASSELVIPSLGGANVLTF. The CDR3 DNA is TGTGCCAGCAGCGAGCTAGTAATCCCATCTCTAGGTGGGGCCAACGTCCTGACTTTC.

This chain uses TRBV30 with TRBJ2-7; D not resolved. V was cut by 2 bases and J by 5 bases, with 10 bases left in between. The CDR3 has 12 amino acids. Germline V gives CDR1 GTSNPN, CDR2 SVGIG (reference sequence). CDR3 sequence: CAWSLLGNEQYF. The CDR3 nucleotides read TGTGCCTGGAGTCTTTTAGGTAACGAGCAGTACTTC.

The rearrangement uses TRBV4-2 and TRBJ2-3; D call uncertain. V lost 0 bases, J lost 6 bases, and 10 bases lay in between. The CDR3 loop spans 14 amino acids. Germline loops: CDR1 LGHNA, CDR2 YNFKEQ. The CDR3 protein is CASSQDGISDTQYF. CDR3 coding DNA: TGTGCCAGCAGCCAAGATGGGATCTCGGATACGCAGTATTTT.

This clone was seen ten or more times. V gene TRBV7-9 combines with J gene TRBJ2-2; D remains unclear. The ends were cut back, 3 bases at V and 1 base at J, with 6 bases in the middle. The CDR3 runs 14 residues. Germline loops: CDR1 SEHNR, CDR2 FQNEAQ (reference sequence). In DNA form, the CDR3 reads TGTGCCAGCAGCTTTTCTAGGAACACCGGGGAGCTGTTTTTT. It yields the protein CASSFSRNTGELFF.

This clone appeared a few times. This chain connects TRBV6-1 to TRBJ2-3, with 9 bases identical to TRBD1. Germline CDR1 MNHNS, CDR2 SASEGT. The CDR3 is 16 amino acids. Losses at the gene ends were 2 bases for V and 2 bases for J; bases not matched to a gene: 5. The CDR3 coding sequence is TGTGCCAGCAGTGAAATGGGACAGGGATTCACAGATACGCAGTATTTT. It encodes CASSEMGQGFTDTQYF.

This clone was picked up a small number of times. This chain links TRBV12-5 with TRBJ1-6; TRBD1 agrees at 7 bases. The germline gives CDR1 LGHNT, CDR2 FRNRAP. This CDR3 has 14 amino acids. Losses at the gene ends were 1 base for V and 6 bases for J; bases not matched to a gene: 0. The DNA of the CDR3 is TGTGCTAGTGGTTTGGGGACAGGTAATTCACCCCTCCACTTT. Translation gives CASGLGTGNSPLHF.

The rearrangement joins TRBV7-9 to TRBJ1-6, with D unclear. The CDR3 covers 14 residues. Between the trimmed V and J ends, which lost 5 bases and 5 bases, there was a span of 10 bases. Germline V CDR1 and CDR2: SEHNR, FQNEAQ (reference sequence). CDR3 nucleotide sequence: TGTGCCAGCAGCCCTTCAAACAATAATTCACCCCTCCACTTT. It codes for CASSPSNNNSPLHF.

This clone was recorded once. The chain carries TRBV6-5 and TRBJ1-2; no clear D gene. CDR1 is MNHEY, CDR2 SVGAGI, per germline. This CDR3 spans 12 amino acids. V lost 2 bases and J lost 6, with 7 bases in between. CDR3 DNA sequence: TGTGCCAGCAGTTACCTGGGGAATGGCTACACCTTC. Its translation: CASSYLGNGYTF.

This clone was observed a handful of times. The rearrangement joins TRBV29-1 to TRBJ2-7; 8 bases map to TRBD2. Germline V gene sequence: CDR1 SQVTM, CDR2 ANQGSEA. This CDR3 is built from 12 residues. Losses at the gene ends were 3 bases for V and 5 bases for J; bases not matched to a gene: 3. CDR3 coding DNA: TGCAGCGTTGACCGGGGGGGCCACGAGCAGTACTTC. Translating it yields CSVDRGGHEQYF.

Concerning this clone itself: The junction departs from the called germline gene at one end, perhaps through a read error. The rearrangement uses TRBV30 and TRBJ2-1; 14 bases fit TRBD2. The CDR3 sequence is 12 residues long. From germline, CDR1 is GTSNPN and CDR2 SVGIG (reference sequence). The CDR3 region is CAWMTSGGENLF. The CDR3 nucleotides are TGTGCCTGGATGACTAGCGGGGGGGAAAACCTCTTC.

This clone was found a few times. The chain employs TRBV5-1 and TRBJ2-1; D tentatively fits TRBD1 or TRBD2 (6 bases each). The length of the CDR3 is 13 residues. Germline V gives CDR1 SGHRS, CDR2 YFSETQ. V was trimmed by 1 base and J by 9 bases, leaving 11 bases between them. CDR3 region: CASSLNGGLEQFF. In DNA form, the CDR3 reads TGCGCCAGCAGCTTGAATGGGGGGCTTGAGCAGTTCTTC. Combining the CDR3 with reference TRBV5-1 and TRBJ2-1 gives the whole variable domain KAGVTQTPRYLIKTRGQQVTLSCSPISGHRSVSWYQQTPGQGLQFLFEYFSETQRNKGNFPGRFSGRQFSNSRSEMNVSTLELGDSALYLCASSLNGGLEQFFGPGTRLTVL.

The V call is TRBV7-9, the J call TRBJ1-1; D call uncertain. With 7 bases removed from V and 11 bases from J, the gap between germline ends came to 20 bases. The CDR3 has 13 amino acids. In germline, CDR1 is SEHNR, CDR2 FQNEAQ (reference sequence). The CDR3 protein is CASNGPESSRAFF. The CDR3 nucleotides read TGTGCCAGCAACGGGCCGGAGTCATCGCGTGCTTTCTTT.

The rearrangement joins TRBV30 to TRBJ2-7; 7 bases line up with TRBD2. This CDR3 is built from 14 residues. Looked up from germline, CDR1 is GTSNPN and CDR2 is SVGIG (reference sequence). V shed 7 bases, J shed 0 bases, and the junction held 9 bases outside the gene matches. The CDR3 nucleotides read TGTGCCTCGGAGGGGAGGGGAAACTCCTACGAGCAGTACTTC. Translation gives CASEGRGNSYEQYF.

V usage is TRBV5-6 and J usage is TRBJ1-2; D is perhaps TRBD1 (5 bases). The CDR3 runs to 15 residues. Trimming removed 0 bases at V and 1 base at J, with 10 bases between. CDR1 and CDR2 (germline): SGHDT, YYEEEE. CDR3 DNA sequence: TGTGCCAGCAGCTTGGCCAAGGACATTAACTATGGCTACACCTTC. This codes for CASSLAKDINYGYTF.

The chain joins TRBV18 to TRBJ1-1, with a possible D match to TRBD1 (5 bases). Between the trimmed V and J ends, which lost 6 bases and 2 bases, there was a span of 16 bases. CDR3 size: 15 residues. From germline, CDR1 is KGHSH and CDR2 LQKENI. CDR3 residues: CASSEGSGGNTEAFF. The DNA of the CDR3 is TGTGCCAGCTCGGAAGGAAGCGGGGGAAACACTGAAGCTTTCTTT.

The J gene is TRBJ2-2, the V gene TRBV9; TRBD1 agrees at 8 bases. This CDR3 spans 15 amino acids. V was pared by 3 bases and J by 4 bases, with 5 bases of the junction left unmatched. CDR1 is SGDLS, CDR2 YYNGEE, per germline. This CDR3 reads CASSATGGLTGELFF. The DNA for the CDR3 is TGTGCCAGCAGCGCCACAGGGGGACTCACCGGGGAGCTGTTTTTT.

This chain joins TRBV4-1 and TRBJ1-2, with no clear D. Germline CDR1 is MGHRA and CDR2 is YSYEKL. Trimming took off 0 bases at V and 7 bases at J, with 9 bases between the two ends. The CDR3 contains 13 residues. CDR3 loop: CASSQDPWLGYTF. As DNA, the CDR3 is TGCGCCAGCAGCCAAGATCCTTGGCTTGGCTACACCTTC.

The genes are TRBV9 and TRBJ2-7; the D gene is possibly TRBD1 (5 bases). The V and J ends lost 0 bases and 5 bases respectively, with 15 bases between them. The germline gives CDR1 SGDLS, CDR2 YYNGEE. This CDR3 region has 15 residues. The CDR3 reads CASSVAPTGLHEQYF. The CDR3 bases are TGTGCCAGCAGCGTAGCCCCCACAGGTTTACACGAGCAGTACTTC.

This clone was seen once. The chain is built from TRBV19 and TRBJ1-6; TRBD1 matches at 7 bases. This CDR3 is built from 15 residues. J was trimmed by 8 bases and V by 2 bases; bases with no gene match: 6. Germline CDR1 LNHDA, CDR2 SQIVND (reference sequence). In DNA form, the CDR3 reads TGTGCCAGTAGTATACGGGACAGACAAGATTCACCCCTCCACTTT. Its translation: CASSIRDRQDSPLHF. The whole variable domain, filled in from reference TRBV19 and TRBJ1-6, reads DGGITQSPKYLFRKEGQNVTLSCEQNLNHDAMYWYRQDPGQGLRLIYYSQIVNDFQKGDIAEGYSVSREKKESFPLTVTSAQKNPTAFYLCASSIRDRQDSPLHFGNGTRLTVT.

The table lists this clone with a few counts. The chain has TRBV29-1 and TRBJ1-2; no clear D gene. Germline V gene lookup returns CDR1 SQVTM and CDR2 ANQGSEA. The CDR3 sequence is 12 residues long. V was shortened by 3 bases and J by 8 bases, with 13 bases between the two germline ends. The CDR3 loop is CSVDRGVGGYTF. CDR3 in DNA: TGCAGCGTTGACCGCGGGGTAGGAGGCTACACCTTC.

This clone was recorded at least ten times. The chain links TRBV29-1 to TRBJ2-3; either TRBD1 or TRBD2 may supply D (5 bases each). V was cut by 7 bases and J by 6 bases, with 8 bases left in between. CDR1 is SQVTM, CDR2 ANQGSEA, per germline. The CDR3 runs to 10 residues. CDR3 DNA: TGCAGCGGGGGGATGGATACGCAGTATTTT. Translation: CSGGMDTQYF.

This chain links TRBV18 with TRBJ2-7; D remains ambiguous. The CDR3 covers 13 residues. Germline CDR1 KGHSH, CDR2 LQKENI. V lost 0 bases and J lost 4, with 7 bases in between. The CDR3 loop reads CASSPPSFYEQYF. The CDR3 DNA reads as TGTGCCAGCTCACCACCCTCCTTTTACGAGCAGTACTTC.

Notes on this clone: This sequence may be a read error, since a much larger clone differs from it by one base. Other nucleotide sequences in the sample specify the same CDR3. The V and J genes are TRBV30 and TRBJ2-7; D ambiguous. The CDR3 totals 14 residues. The V end lost 0 bases, the J end lost 6 bases, and 15 bases lay between the germline ends. CDR1 and CDR2 from the germline V gene are GTSNPN and SVGIG (reference sequence). DNA for the CDR3: TGTGCCTGGAGTGTACTCGACGGATCTCGCGAGCAGTACTTC. Translation gives CAWSVLDGSREQYF.